This T cell receptor beta chain was recorded in a study of blood T cell repertoires in COVID-19. About the study: Acute-phase and convalescent COVID-19 samples originated in the United States, Italy and Spain.

Methods used by the authors: Reference gene primer amplification gave nucleated cell count estimates. Here immunoSEQ multiplex PCR was the method, and the copy in TCRdb shows in-frame clones only, minus some. V, J and clone size are those of that table, while D and trimming were read from the DNA. The table records 150,000 to 190,000 clones, around four fifths of them present only once. V was pared by 3 bases and J by 3 bases, with 2 bases of the junction left unmatched. Germline CDR1 is SEHNR and CDR2 is FQNEAQ (reference sequence). The CDR3 contains 14 residues. The sample consisted of peripheral blood. This TCR was sampled from a woman of 80 years or more with acute or convalescent COVID-19. V usage is TRBV7-9 and J usage is TRBJ1-1; 9 nucleotides agree with TRBD1. In DNA, the CDR3 is TGTGCCAGCAGCTTGGGACAGGGCGACACTGAAGCTTTCTTT. Encoded protein: CASSLGQGDTEAFF.